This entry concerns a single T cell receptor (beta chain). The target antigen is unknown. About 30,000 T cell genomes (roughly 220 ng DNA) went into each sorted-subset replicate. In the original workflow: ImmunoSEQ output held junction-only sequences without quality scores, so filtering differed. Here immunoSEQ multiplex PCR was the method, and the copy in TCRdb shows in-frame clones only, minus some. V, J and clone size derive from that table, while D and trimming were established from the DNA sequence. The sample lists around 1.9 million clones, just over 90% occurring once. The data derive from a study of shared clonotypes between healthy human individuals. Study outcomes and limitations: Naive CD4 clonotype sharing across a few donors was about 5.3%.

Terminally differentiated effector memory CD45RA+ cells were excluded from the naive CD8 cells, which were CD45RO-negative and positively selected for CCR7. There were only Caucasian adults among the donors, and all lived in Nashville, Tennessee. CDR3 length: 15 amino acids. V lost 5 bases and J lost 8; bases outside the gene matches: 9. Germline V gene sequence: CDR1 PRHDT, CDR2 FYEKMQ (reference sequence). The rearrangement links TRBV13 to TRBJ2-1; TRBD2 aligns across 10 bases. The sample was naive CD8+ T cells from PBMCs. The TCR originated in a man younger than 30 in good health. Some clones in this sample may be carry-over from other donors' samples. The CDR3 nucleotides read TGTGCCAGCAGCCCAACGTCTAGCGGGAGTGATGAGCAGTTCTTC. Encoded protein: CASSPTSSGSDEQFF.